Presented here are 17 T cell receptor beta chains from one specimen sequenced in a study of cytomegalovirus exposure and HLA in healthy donors. This PCR relied on a set of 60 Vbeta primers and 13 Jbeta primers. Produced via immunoSEQ multiplex PCR; TCRdb's table is partial and in-frame only. The sample contains approximately 150,000 clones, approximately 91% of which appear only once. The sequenced sample was PBMCs. Receptors were obtained from a woman between 40 and 55 years old in good health and CMV-seronegative.

V gene TRBV29-1 combines with J gene TRBJ2-1; TRBD1 aligns across 7 bases. Germline V lookup: CDR1 SQVTM, CDR2 ANQGSEA. With V trimmed by 7 bases and J by 4 bases, 10 bases remained unmatched. The CDR3 length is 14 residues. For the CDR3, the DNA is TGCAGCGCCCAACGGGACAGTTCATACAATGAGCAGTTCTTC. This sequence encodes CSAQRDSSYNEQFF.

The V and J genes are TRBV18 and TRBJ2-5; 7 bases are shared with TRBD2. Per germline, CDR1 KGHSH and CDR2 LQKENI. The CDR3 sequence is 17 residues long. The V segment lost 4 bases and the J segment 4 bases; nucleotides outside the gene matches: 15. The CDR3 nucleotides are TGTGCCAGCTCACTGATGGGAGGGCCTTCTGATGGAGAGACCCAGTACTTC. Protein product: CASSLMGGPSDGETQYF. Together with reference TRBV18 and TRBJ2-5, the CDR3 gives the full variable domain: NAGVMQNPRHLVRRRGQEARLRCSPMKGHSHVYWYRQLPEEGLKFMVYLQKENIIDESGMPKERFSAEFPKEGPSILRIQQVVRGDSAAYFCASSLMGGPSDGETQYFGPGTRLLVL.

The genes are TRBV2 and TRBJ2-7, with 8 bases identical to TRBD2. The CDR3 runs to 13 residues. Germline V gene sequence: CDR1 SNHLY, CDR2 FYNNEI. V lost 5 bases to trimming and J lost 2 bases; unmatched junction nucleotides: 2. The CDR3 spells CASSSSGPYEQYF. The CDR3 DNA is TGTGCCAGCAGTTCTAGCGGGCCCTACGAGCAGTACTTC.

The sample holds one count of this clone. The chain combines TRBV6-1 with TRBJ1-2; no definite D call. The length of the CDR3 is 14 residues. Germline V lookup: CDR1 MNHNS, CDR2 SASEGT. Trimming removed 5 bases from V and 7 bases from J, with 17 bases in between. CDR3 bases: TGTGCCAGCAGTAAACTGGGGTTCGAGGGTGGCTACACCTTC. It yields the protein CASSKLGFEGGYTF.

V and J are TRBV9 and TRBJ1-1; D is possibly TRBD1 (5 bases). CDR3 length: 14 residues. Germline V gives CDR1 SGDLS, CDR2 YYNGEE. Deletions cut 4 bases from V and 5 bases from J, with 15 bases between. As DNA, the CDR3 is TGTGCCAGCAGCCCCATGACGGGGGTTACTGAAGCTTTCTTT. Translation gives CASSPMTGVTEAFF. The full variable domain, rest sourced from reference TRBV9 and TRBJ1-1, is DSGVTQTPKHLITATGQRVTLRCSPRSGDLSVYWYQQSLDQGLQFLIQYYNGEERAKGNILERFSAQQFPDLHSELNLSSLELGDSALYFCASSPMTGVTEAFFGQGTRLTVV.

This chain connects TRBV2 to TRBJ2-7; possible D gene TRBD1, 5 bases. Trimming stripped 2 bases from V and 0 bases from J, with 11 bases between. Germline CDR1 and CDR2: SNHLY and FYNNEI. The CDR3 is made up of 15 amino acids. The CDR3 is CASSESTGYSYEQYF. The CDR3 DNA reads TGTGCCAGCAGTGAAAGTACAGGATACTCCTACGAGCAGTACTTC.

As concerns this clone: The junction departs from germline at one end; a sequencing error may be responsible. This sequence joins TRBV7-9 and TRBJ1-1; the D gene is possibly TRBD1 (5 bases). The germline CDR1 and CDR2 sequences are SEHNR and FQNEAQ (reference sequence). The CDR3 totals 14 residues. CDR3 DNA: TGTTCCAGCAGCTTAGGTCAGGGAAATACTGAAGCTTTCTTT. This sequence encodes CSSSLGQGNTEAFF.

CDR3 coding DNA: TGTGCCAGCAGCTTGGTTTTAACAGGGGAGACGGTAGGAGGCTACACCTTC. As protein: CASSLVLTGETVGGYTF. The J gene is TRBJ1-2, the V gene TRBV5-5, with TRBD1 identical over 7 bases. This CDR3 has 17 residues. V trimming: 0 bases; J trimming: 8 bases; junction bases outside the gene matches: 16. The germline V gene encodes CDR1 SGHKS and CDR2 YYEKEE (reference sequence).

This chain links TRBV4-1 with TRBJ1-2; TRBD1 is a possible D gene (5 bases). Trimming removed 0 bases at V and 8 bases at J, with 13 bases between. There are 14 residues in the CDR3. From germline, CDR1 is MGHRA and CDR2 YSYEKL. CDR3 coding DNA: TGCGCCAGCAGCCAAGACAGGGTGAGGTGGGGCTACACCTTC. Translating gives CASSQDRVRWGYTF.

The J gene is TRBJ1-3, the V gene TRBV29-1, with a possible D match to TRBD1 (5 bases). In germline, CDR1 is SQVTM, CDR2 ANQGSEA. This CDR3 region has 16 residues. V lost 6 bases and J 4 bases, leaving 22 bases between the germline ends. CDR3 bases: TGCAGCGTGGCCCAAGTTCAGGGATCGGTGGGAAACACCATATATTTT. Translation gives CSVAQVQGSVGNTIYF.

This clone was observed once. Its ends do not fully match the called genes, so a read error is possible. The chain recombines TRBV6-1 with TRBJ2-5; the D gene is possibly TRBD1 (6 bases). The CDR3 is made up of 14 amino acids. The V gene's germline CDR1 is MNHNS and CDR2 SASEGT. CDR3 DNA: TGTGCCAGCATTGAACAGGGTGGGCAAGAGACCCAGTACTTC. Protein product: CASIEQGGQETQYF.

This clone was recorded only once. The chain couples TRBV11-2 to TRBJ2-5, with a possible D match to TRBD2 (5 bases). Trimming shortened V by 5 bases and J by 0 bases, and 10 bases separated the two germline ends. CDR3 size: 14 residues. Germline CDR1 and CDR2: SGHAT and FQNNGV. The CDR3 here is CASSRGSYQETQYF. The DNA of the CDR3 is TGTGCCAGCAGCCGCGGGTCGTACCAAGAGACCCAGTACTTC.

This rearrangement joins TRBV7-8 to TRBJ1-2, with TRBD1 matching 11 bases. The CDR3 covers 14 residues. Germline CDR1 and CDR2: SGHVS and FQNEAQ. The trim removed 5 bases at V and 8 bases at J, leaving 7 bases unmatched. CDR3 coding DNA: TGTGCCAGCAGCCTACGGACAGGGGGCATGGGCTACACCTTC. Its translation: CASSLRTGGMGYTF.

The chain joins TRBV30 to TRBJ2-7; TRBD2 matches 8 bases. J lost 4 bases, V lost 0 bases, and 8 bases had no gene match. Per the germline V gene, CDR1 is GTSNPN and CDR2 is SVGIG (reference sequence). The CDR3 spans 15 residues. The CDR3 reads CAWSVTSGGGYEQYF. For the CDR3, the DNA is TGTGCCTGGAGTGTAACCTCGGGGGGGGGTTACGAGCAGTACTTC.

Points on this clone: At one of its ends the junction is not consistent with the germline gene, which may arise from a read error. The gene calls are TRBV11-2 and TRBJ2-6, with TRBD1 matching 9 bases. Per germline, CDR1 SGHAT and CDR2 FQNNGV. CDR3 length: 12 amino acids. As DNA, the CDR3 is TGTGCCAGCAGCTTAGGCGGGACAGGGAGAAATTTC. This gives the protein CASSLGGTGRNF.

V gene TRBV5-4 combines with J gene TRBJ2-7, with 9 bases lining up with TRBD2. Unmatched junction bases numbered 2, after V lost 2 bases and J lost 2 bases. The CDR3 covers 14 residues. Looked up from germline, CDR1 is SGHNT and CDR2 is YYREEE (reference sequence). CDR3 coding DNA: TGTGCCAGCAGCTTAGCGGGGGGCCCCTACGAGCAGTACTTC. This gives the protein CASSLAGGPYEQYF. The variable domain in full, with the rest retrieved from reference TRBV5-4 and TRBJ2-7, is ETGVTQSPTHLIKTRGQQVTLRCSSQSGHNTVSWYQQALGQGPQFIFQYYREEENGRGNFPPRFSGLQFPNYSSELNVNALELDDSALYLCASSLAGGPYEQYFGPGTRLTVT.

This chain uses TRBV30 with TRBJ2-5, with 8 bases that match TRBD1. CDR1 and CDR2 (germline): GTSNPN, SVGIG (reference sequence). J was trimmed by 5 bases and V by 5 bases; bases with no gene match: 16. The CDR3 runs 16 residues. This chain's CDR3 is CAWGRPDRGDWETQYF. The CDR3, as DNA: TGTGCCTGGGGCCGCCCCGACAGGGGTGATTGGGAGACCCAGTACTTC. Using reference TRBV30 and TRBJ2-5 for the parts outside the CDR3, the full variable domain is SQTIHQWPATLVQPVGSPLSLECTVEGTSNPNLYWYRQAAGRGLQLLFYSVGIGQISSEVPQNLSASRPQDRQFILSSKKLLLSDSGFYLCAWGRPDRGDWETQYFGPGTRLLVL.